The T cell receptor beta chain under discussion was sequenced for a study of neurological immune-mediated disorders. MiXCR was run by TCRdb on the 5' RACE reads, yielding one entry per CDR3 protein. The table includes some 34,000 distinct CDR3 sequences, roughly 1.6% detected once. This clonotype was counted ten times or more. Its target is unknown. The V and J ends lost 6 bases and 2 bases respectively, with 20 bases between them. CDR3 length: 16 residues. Germline V gene data show CDR1 as MNHGY and CDR2 as SAAAGT. Study-level points and caveats: HTLV-1-associated myelopathy ranked highest for TCR clonal expansion and multiple sclerosis lowest, beneath healthy controls. Phylogenetic grouping placed 18 of 34 multiple sclerosis patients' repertoires in one related-CDR3 cluster, a possible signature.

The clonotype comes from a woman between 25 and 40 years old with multiple sclerosis. The rearrangement joins TRBV6-8 to TRBJ2-7; D is perhaps TRBD1 or TRBD2 (5 bases each). Specimen: PBMCs. The CDR3 nucleotides read TGTGCCAGCAGCTGGGGGTGTATCTGTGGCACCTACGAGCAGTACTTC. Protein sequence: CASSWGCICGTYEQYF.